These 10 T cell receptor beta chains were sequenced from one sample in a study of blood T cell repertoires in COVID-19. The data were produced by immunoSEQ multiplex PCR, yet TCRdb's version contains in-frame clones alone and is incomplete. The sample holds more than 95,000 clones; more than 70% are singletons and the top ten take about 3.3%. Sequenced sample: peripheral blood. These receptors all stem from a woman older than 75 with COVID-19, enrolled during active disease.

The chain combines TRBV5-1 with TRBJ1-2; 7 bases are shared with TRBD1. With 0 bases clipped from V and 4 bases from J, the junction kept 12 bases outside the gene matches. The CDR3 covers 17 residues. Germline values: CDR1 SGHRS, CDR2 YFSETQ. The chain's CDR3 is CASSLVTSGTATYGYTF. DNA for the CDR3: TGCGCCAGCAGCTTGGTGACCTCCGGGACAGCAACCTATGGCTACACCTTC.

This clone was picked up a small number of times. This chain uses TRBV28 with TRBJ2-3; 14 positions match TRBD2. The junction had 7 bases not matched to a gene; V was cut back by 8 bases and J by 3 bases. The length of the CDR3 is 16 residues. Looked up from germline, CDR1 is MDHEN and CDR2 is SYDVKM. This chain's CDR3 is CASGPTSGRGTDTQYF. The CDR3 coding sequence is TGTGCCAGCGGTCCGACTAGCGGGAGGGGGACAGATACGCAGTATTTT.

The chain recombines TRBV7-2 with TRBJ2-2, with D tentatively TRBD1 (6 bases). Deletions cut 1 base from V and 2 bases from J, with 11 bases between. The CDR3 sequence is 16 residues long. Per the germline V gene, CDR1 is SGHTA and CDR2 is FQGNSA. This CDR3 reads CASSLVAGANTGELFF. The DNA of the CDR3 is TGTGCCAGCAGCTTAGTTGCAGGGGCAAACACCGGGGAGCTGTTTTTT.

The chain couples TRBV7-6 to TRBJ2-1, with TRBD1 matching over 7 bases. Per the germline V gene, CDR1 is SGHVS and CDR2 is FNYEAQ. J lost 10 bases, V lost 5 bases, and 5 bases had no gene match. The CDR3 length is 12 residues. The CDR3 loop reads CASSAGTVEQFF. As DNA, the CDR3 is TGTGCCAGCAGCGCCGGGACAGTAGAGCAGTTCTTC.

V and J are TRBV10-3 and TRBJ2-6; 10 bases line up with TRBD2. With 9 bases clipped from V and 0 bases from J, the junction kept 5 bases outside the gene matches. This CDR3 is 16 amino acids long. Germline values: CDR1 ENHRY, CDR2 SYGVKD. CDR3 sequence reads: CAIGLAATSGANVLTF. The DNA of the CDR3 is TGTGCCATTGGACTAGCGGCGACCTCTGGGGCCAACGTCCTGACTTTC.

V usage is TRBV15 and J usage is TRBJ1-5; TRBD1 matches 9 bases. Germline V gene data show CDR1 as LNHNV and CDR2 as YYDKDF (reference sequence). The length of the CDR3 is 15 residues. The V segment lost 5 bases and the J segment 4 bases; nucleotides outside the gene matches: 6. CDR3 in amino acids: CATSGPGQGNQPQHF. CDR3 DNA sequence: TGTGCCACCAGCGGTCCGGGACAGGGTAATCAGCCCCAGCATTTT.

The rearrangement uses TRBV15 and TRBJ2-2, with TRBD1 matching over 7 bases. CDR3 length equals 17 residues. Germline assignment: CDR1 LNHNV and CDR2 YYDKDF (reference sequence). J was trimmed by 0 bases and V by 0 bases; bases with no gene match: 4. The chain's CDR3 is CATSRDVDRANTGELFF. DNA for the CDR3: TGTGCCACCAGCAGAGATGTAGACAGGGCGAACACCGGGGAGCTGTTTTTT.

This chain joins TRBV10-3 and TRBJ1-6; 9 nucleotides agree with TRBD1. The V segment lost 7 bases and the J segment 6 bases; nucleotides outside the gene matches: 7. Germline V gene sequence: CDR1 ENHRY, CDR2 SYGVKD. The CDR3 is made up of 15 amino acids. CDR3 nucleotides: TGTGCCATCACCGCGGACAGGGGCAGTAATTCACCCCTCCACTTT. Translated: CAITADRGSNSPLHF.

This clone was observed once. CDR3 in amino acids: CASSLNTGLALYEQYF. CDR3 bases: TGTGCCAGCAGCTTAAACACGGGACTAGCTCTCTACGAGCAGTACTTC. This sequence joins TRBV5-5 and TRBJ2-7; TRBD2 matches 9 bases. The CDR3 length is 16 residues. Germline V gene data show CDR1 as SGHKS and CDR2 as YYEKEE (reference sequence). J lost 3 bases, V lost 2 bases, and 9 bases had no gene match.

J is TRBJ2-6 and V is TRBV7-9; no reliable D call. V lost 3 bases, J lost 0 bases, and 6 bases lay in between. Germline CDR1 SEHNR, CDR2 FQNEAQ (reference sequence). This CDR3 spans 15 amino acids. The CDR3 here is CASSFQISGANVLTF. CDR3 DNA sequence: TGTGCCAGCAGCTTTCAAATCTCTGGGGCCAACGTCCTGACTTTC.